This T cell receptor beta chain appears in the sequencing data of a study of identifying expanded T cells in peripheral blood. General study points: Variance in clone template counts between approximately two-week samples significantly increased with total template count across all healthy donors. Differentially abundant clones: roughly 1.2 between replicates, 16.4 at roughly 2 weeks, 19 at four.

Germline CDR1 and CDR2: LNHDA and SQIVND (reference sequence). This CDR3 contains 14 residues. Trimming removed 3 bases from V and 0 bases from J, with 8 bases in between. On this clone: Its antigen is not identified.

Healthy donors had no documented immune events, such as infections, while sampled. Data came from immunoSEQ multiplex PCR; TCRdb stores just in-frame clones and leaves some out. The sample lists tens of thousands of clones, about 83% occurring once. Sequenced sample: blood. The chain combines TRBV19 with TRBJ1-1, with D hard to call. The TCR sequence derives from a person aged 18 to 70 in good health. The CDR3 region has the DNA TGTGCCAGTAGTATCCCCCAATTGAACACTGAAGCTTTCTTT. Amino acids: CASSIPQLNTEAFF.